The 11 T cell receptor beta chains reported below all come from one sample, sequenced in a study of neurological immune-mediated disorders. MiXCR, applied by TCRdb to the 5' RACE reads, yields one record per CDR3 protein. The sample contains roughly 56,000 distinct CDR3 sequences, roughly 11% of which appear only once. The sequenced material came from PBMCs. The receptors stem from a man in his sixties in good health.

This clonotype was counted many times. The chain recombines TRBV20-1 with TRBJ2-3, with 10 bases fitting TRBD2. Trimming removed 6 bases from V and 5 bases from J; junction bases left unmatched: 17. CDR1 and CDR2 (germline): DFQATT, SNEGSKA (reference sequence). The CDR3 runs to 17 residues. The CDR3 DNA reads as TGCAGTGCCGAAGAGAGGCCCCTAGCGGGGGCTATAGATACGCAGTATTTT. This sequence encodes CSAEERPLAGAIDTQYF.

This clonotype was observed at least ten times. The rearrangement uses TRBV7-2 and TRBJ1-4, with D unclear. Germline lookup yields CDR1 SGHTA and CDR2 FQGNSA. V gave up 1 base and J gave up 6 bases, with 6 bases separating them. The CDR3 loop spans 13 amino acids. The CDR3 sequence is CASSLVADEKLFF. CDR3 in DNA: TGTGCCAGCAGCTTAGTCGCGGATGAAAAACTGTTTTTT.

This clonotype was observed many times. The V and J genes are TRBV12-3 or TRBV12-4 and TRBJ1-2; 8 bases line up with TRBD1. Unmatched junction bases numbered 4, after V lost 0 bases and J lost 4 bases. This CDR3 has 15 amino acids. CDR3 amino acids: CASSLAWTGSYGYTF. The CDR3 DNA is TGTGCCAGCAGTTTAGCGTGGACAGGGAGCTATGGCTACACCTTC.

This clonotype was found many times. The chain employs TRBV5-5 and TRBJ1-6; D unresolved. CDR3 length: 12 residues. The germline V gene has CDR1 SGHKS and CDR2 YYEKEE (reference sequence). Trimming pared 7 bases from V and 9 bases from J, leaving 11 bases between. The CDR3 DNA is TGTGCCAGCCAGTCCGCGGGTTCACCCCTCCACTTT. Its translation is CASQSAGSPLHF.

In its sample, this clonotype was seen many times. The chain joins TRBV7-2 to TRBJ1-2; D call uncertain. This CDR3 has 15 amino acids. The germline CDR1 and CDR2 sequences are SGHTA and FQGNSA. V was pared by 1 base and J by 3 bases, with 12 bases between. The CDR3 DNA reads TGTGCCAGCAGCTTAGGGTCGAGAGTTTACTATGGCTACACCTTC. Translation gives CASSLGSRVYYGYTF.

This clonotype was seen at least ten times. The chain links TRBV12-3 or TRBV12-4 to TRBJ1-3, with a weak D call TRBD1 (6 bases). Trimming removed 5 bases at V and 8 bases at J, with 10 bases between. CDR3 size: 12 residues. The CDR3 DNA sequence: TGTGCCAGCAGTGAGGGACAATACACCATATATTTT. It specifies CASSEGQYTIYF.

The table lists this clonotype with many counts. The J gene is TRBJ1-1, the V gene TRBV7-2; D is possibly TRBD1 (5 bases). The germline CDR1 and CDR2 sequences are SGHTA and FQGNSA. The length of the CDR3 is 13 residues. Trimming removed 3 bases at V and 5 bases at J, with 10 bases between. This chain's CDR3 is CASSFREGTEAFF. The CDR3 nucleotides are TGTGCCAGCAGCTTTAGGGAGGGGACTGAAGCTTTCTTT.

This clonotype came up many times. The chain uses TRBV20-1 and TRBJ2-3; TRBD1 or TRBD2 may be the D gene (5 bases each). The V gene lost 6 bases and the J gene lost 2 bases, with 12 bases spanning the gap. Looked up from germline, CDR1 is DFQATT and CDR2 is SNEGSKA (reference sequence). This CDR3 comprises 13 residues. Written as DNA, the CDR3 is TGCAGTGCGCAGGGACCGAACACAGATACGCAGTATTTT. This gives the protein CSAQGPNTDTQYF.

At least ten counts were recorded for this clonotype. The rearrangement uses TRBV7-2 and TRBJ1-5; 7 bases map to TRBD1. Germline-derived CDR1 and CDR2 are SGHTA and FQGNSA. The CDR3 sequence is 16 residues long. The V and J ends lost 5 bases and 2 bases, in that order; junction bases with no gene match: 9. In nucleotides, the CDR3 is TGTGCCAGCAGCACGCGAGGGGGCGCGGGCAATCAGCCCCAGCATTTT. Protein sequence: CASSTRGGAGNQPQHF.

This clonotype occurred many times. J is TRBJ2-7 and V is TRBV3-1; D remains unclear. Deletions cut 1 base from V and 2 bases from J, with 9 bases between. The CDR3 totals 14 residues. Germline CDR1 reads LGHDT; CDR2 reads YNNKEL (reference sequence). The DNA of the CDR3 is TGTGCCAGCAGCCAAGTCTCCAGGCCCTACGAGCAGTACTTC. Protein: CASSQVSRPYEQYF.

This clonotype is medium-sized by share. This chain joins TRBV27 and TRBJ1-6; maybe TRBD1 (5 bases). The CDR3 extends over 18 amino acids. Trimming left V 0 bases short and J 0 bases short, with 12 bases between. The germline gives CDR1 MNHEY, CDR2 SMNVEV (reference sequence). CDR3 loop: CASSLSGAQSSYNSPLHF. The CDR3 DNA follows: TGTGCCAGCAGTTTATCAGGGGCTCAGAGCTCCTATAATTCACCCCTCCACTTT.